One and the same sample provided the 19 T cell receptor beta chains below, sequenced in a study of blood T cell repertoires in COVID-19. TCRdb keeps only in-frame clones here, not all; method: immunoSEQ multiplex PCR. The sample has about 130,000 clones, approximately 82% seen once; the top ten hold about 10%. The source material was peripheral blood. The origin of the receptors is a man between 60 and 75 years old with acute or convalescent COVID-19.

This chain links TRBV6-5 with TRBJ2-7, with TRBD1 as a possible D gene (6 bases). In germline, CDR1 is MNHEY, CDR2 SVGAGI. The V end was cut by 2 bases, the J end by 3 bases, with 11 bases between. The CDR3 is 14 residues long. CDR3 nucleotides: TGTGCCAGCAGTTACGGGGCAGGGGACTACGAGCAGTACTTC. Translated: CASSYGAGDYEQYF.

The chain couples TRBV5-4 to TRBJ1-2, with D tentatively TRBD1 (5 bases). V was cut by 1 base and J by 2 bases, with 6 bases left in between. Germline V gene data show CDR1 as SGHNT and CDR2 as YYREEE (reference sequence). This CDR3 has 13 amino acids. The CDR3 loop reads CASSLPGNYGYTF. CDR3 nucleotides: TGTGCCAGCAGCTTGCCAGGGAACTATGGCTACACCTTC.

The chain couples TRBV7-8 to TRBJ1-5; D remains ambiguous. Germline V gene lookup returns CDR1 SGHVS and CDR2 FQNEAQ. The CDR3 is 17 residues long. V lost 6 bases, J lost 0 bases, and 18 bases lay in between. The chain's CDR3 is CASSSGYRGPSNQPQHF. CDR3 coding DNA: TGTGCCAGCAGTTCGGGATATCGAGGACCTAGCAATCAGCCCCAGCATTTT.

This chain connects TRBV2 to TRBJ2-3; D may be TRBD2 (5 bases). V shed 1 base and J shed 6 bases, with 17 bases lying between them. Germline V gives CDR1 SNHLY, CDR2 FYNNEI. This CDR3 spans 16 amino acids. CDR3 nucleotide sequence: TGTGCCAGCAGTGAAGGTCTAGAGGGTGGTGGGGATACGCAGTATTTT. Its translation is CASSEGLEGGGDTQYF.

This rearrangement joins TRBV12-3 or TRBV12-4 to TRBJ1-3; D gene unclear. V dropped 10 bases and J dropped 0 bases, with 10 bases sitting between them. CDR3 length: 13 amino acids. CDR3 DNA: TGTGCCACCCGGGAGTTCTCTGGAAACACCATATATTTT. It yields the protein CATREFSGNTIYF.

A note on this clone: Other DNA sequences from this sample encode an identical CDR3 as well. The chain combines TRBV3-1 (or the pseudogene TRBV3-2) with TRBJ2-1, with TRBD2 matching 10 bases. The CDR3 sequence is 15 residues long. V lost 0 bases to trimming and J lost 7 bases; unmatched junction nucleotides: 3. Germline CDR1 LGHDT, CDR2 YNNKEL (reference sequence). This CDR3 reads CASSQELAGRNEQFF. The CDR3 DNA follows: TGTGCCAGCAGCCAAGAACTAGCGGGAAGAAATGAGCAGTTCTTC.

The gene calls are TRBV4-1 and TRBJ1-2; TRBD1 matches at 7 bases. Germline V CDR1 and CDR2: MGHRA, YSYEKL. Unmatched junction bases numbered 9, after V lost 1 base and J lost 1 base. The CDR3 covers 17 residues. CDR3 residues: CASSQAGAGGGNYGYTF. CDR3 DNA: TGCGCCAGCAGCCAAGCCGGAGCAGGGGGAGGTAACTATGGCTACACCTTC.

V gene TRBV9 combines with J gene TRBJ1-3, with 8 bases fitting TRBD1. Germline-derived CDR1 and CDR2 are SGDLS and YYNGEE. The CDR3 has 16 residues. V was pared by 0 bases and J by 2 bases, with 4 bases of the junction left unmatched. The CDR3 protein is CASSVGLQGAGNTIYF. In DNA form, the CDR3 reads TGTGCCAGCAGCGTAGGTCTACAGGGGGCTGGAAACACCATATATTTT. The variable domain in full, with the rest retrieved from reference TRBV9 and TRBJ1-3, is DSGVTQTPKHLITATGQRVTLRCSPRSGDLSVYWYQQSLDQGLQFLIQYYNGEERAKGNILERFSAQQFPDLHSELNLSSLELGDSALYFCASSVGLQGAGNTIYFGEGSWLTVV.

This clone was observed a few times. The V and J genes are TRBV19 and TRBJ1-2, with TRBD1 as a possible D gene (6 bases). Between the trimmed V and J ends, which lost 5 bases and 10 bases, there was a span of 20 bases. This CDR3 is 14 amino acids long. CDR1 is LNHDA and CDR2 is SQIVND in the germline V gene (reference sequence). The CDR3 is CASSQLQDRYDYTF. DNA for the CDR3: TGTGCCAGTAGTCAACTTCAAGACAGGTACGACTACACCTTC.

The chain uses TRBV6-6 and TRBJ1-4; 11 bases line up with TRBD1. The CDR3 runs to 15 residues. V gave up 6 bases and J gave up 2 bases; unmatched junction bases: 2. Germline lookup yields CDR1 MNHNY and CDR2 SVGAGI (reference sequence). CDR3 protein: CASSGQGATNEKLFF. The CDR3, as DNA: TGTGCCAGCAGCGGACAGGGGGCGACTAATGAAAAACTGTTTTTT.

This chain links TRBV7-9 with TRBJ2-1; tentative D call: TRBD2 (6 bases). V was shortened by 2 bases and J by 2 bases, with 7 bases between the two germline ends. This CDR3 has 14 residues. The germline V gene encodes CDR1 SEHNR and CDR2 FQNEAQ (reference sequence). The CDR3 nucleotides are TGTGCCAGCAGCTTAAGCGGGCCCTACAATGAGCAGTTCTTC. Translating gives CASSLSGPYNEQFF.

This chain links TRBV15 with TRBJ2-2; 8 bases agree with TRBD1. Germline trimming cut 3 bases from V and 4 bases from J; bases unmatched to any gene: 4. CDR3 size: 15 residues. From germline, CDR1 is LNHNV and CDR2 YYDKDF (reference sequence). CDR3 coding DNA: TGTGCCACCAGCAGTGGACAGGGACCCACCGGGGAGCTGTTTTTT. It encodes CATSSGQGPTGELFF. Looking up the rest from reference TRBV15 and TRBJ2-2 gives the full variable domain: DAMVIQNPRYQVTQFGKPVTLSCSQTLNHNVMYWYQQKSSQAPKLLFHYYDKDFNNEADTPDNFQSRRPNTSFCFLDIRSPGLGDTAMYLCATSSGQGPTGELFFGEGSRLTVL.

J is TRBJ1-5 and V is TRBV10-3; 8 nucleotides line up with TRBD1. Germline trimming cut 0 bases from V and 7 bases from J; bases unmatched to any gene: 2. The germline CDR1 and CDR2 sequences are ENHRY and SYGVKD. The CDR3 is 14 amino acids. The DNA of the CDR3 is TGTGCCATCAGTGAGTCAGGACAGGGCCAGCCCCAGCATTTT. Amino acid sequence: CAISESGQGQPQHF.

The chain is built from TRBV2 and TRBJ2-7, with 8 bases fitting TRBD1. V trimming: 1 base; J trimming: 0 bases; junction bases outside the gene matches: 2. This CDR3 is 15 amino acids long. Germline CDR1 is SNHLY and CDR2 is FYNNEI. The CDR3 nucleotides read TGTGCCAGCAGTGAAGGGCAGGGGGCCTCCTACGAGCAGTACTTC. Translating it yields CASSEGQGASYEQYF. The full variable domain, with the rest looked up from reference TRBV2 and TRBJ2-7, is EPEVTQTPSHQVTQMGQEVILRCVPISNHLYFYWYRQILGQKVEFLVSFYNNEISEKSEIFDDQFSVERPDGSNFTLKIRSTKLEDSAMYFCASSEGQGASYEQYFGPGTRLTVT.

The gene calls are TRBV5-1 and TRBJ2-7; D possibly corresponds to TRBD1 (6 bases). Trimming took 7 bases from V and 5 from J, leaving 16 bases between them. This CDR3 has 13 residues. CDR1 is SGHRS, CDR2 YFSETQ, per germline. The CDR3 nucleotides read TGCGCCAGCCAGAAACAGGGCGCAAACGAGCAGTACTTC. The encoded protein is CASQKQGANEQYF.

This clone was seen a handful of times. This sequence joins TRBV11-3 and TRBJ2-3, with 10 bases matching TRBD2. Germline CDR1 and CDR2: SGHNT and YENEEA. The CDR3 contains 16 residues. V lost 3 bases, J lost 0 bases, and 3 bases stayed unmatched. The CDR3 DNA is TGTGCCAGCAGCTTTAGCGGGAGGTCTAGCACAGATACGCAGTATTTT. Translated: CASSFSGRSSTDTQYF.

The chain links TRBV29-1 to TRBJ2-1, with 8 bases aligning to TRBD2. Germline CDR1 reads SQVTM; CDR2 reads ANQGSEA. J gave up 4 bases and V 4 bases, and 3 bases lay outside the gene matches. This CDR3 region has 13 residues. For the CDR3, the DNA is TGCAGCGTTGTTAGCGGGGTTTACAATGAGCAGTTCTTC. Translation gives CSVVSGVYNEQFF.

The rearrangement joins TRBV4-1 to TRBJ2-3; 12 bases match TRBD2. From germline, CDR1 is MGHRA and CDR2 YSYEKL. CDR3 length: 16 amino acids. The junction had 8 bases not matched to a gene; V was cut back by 5 bases and J by 5 bases. CDR3 in DNA: TGCGCCAGCAGCTTACGAACGGGACTAGCGGGAGATACGCAGTATTTT. It codes for CASSLRTGLAGDTQYF.

The chain uses TRBV7-9 and TRBJ2-1; maybe TRBD1 (5 bases). Trimming took off 4 bases at V and 10 bases at J, with 14 bases between the two ends. Germline CDR1 is SEHNR and CDR2 is FQNEAQ (reference sequence). The CDR3 has 13 amino acids. The CDR3 sequence is CASSSQGGSEQFF. CDR3 bases: TGTGCCAGCAGCTCCCAGGGTGGGTCGGAGCAGTTCTTC.